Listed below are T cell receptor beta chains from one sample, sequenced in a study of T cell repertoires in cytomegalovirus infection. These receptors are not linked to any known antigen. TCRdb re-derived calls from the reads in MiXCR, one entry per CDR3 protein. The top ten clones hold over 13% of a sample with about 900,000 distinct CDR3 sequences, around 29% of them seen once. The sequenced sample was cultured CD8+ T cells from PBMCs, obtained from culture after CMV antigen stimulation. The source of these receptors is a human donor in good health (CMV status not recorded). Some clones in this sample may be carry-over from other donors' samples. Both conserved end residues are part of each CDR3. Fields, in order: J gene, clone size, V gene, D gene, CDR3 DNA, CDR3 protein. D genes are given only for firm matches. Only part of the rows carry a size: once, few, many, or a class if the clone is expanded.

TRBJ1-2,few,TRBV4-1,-,TGCGCCAGCAGCCAAGAAAAGTTGGGCTATGGCTACACCTTC,CASSQEKLGYGYTF
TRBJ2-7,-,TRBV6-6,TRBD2,TGTGCCAGCAGTGGCACGACGGAGACTAGCGGGGGTTATTACGAGCAGTACTTC,CASSGTTETSGGYYEQYF
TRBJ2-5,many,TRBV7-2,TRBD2,TGTGCCAGCAGCATTCTTGGAGCGGGGGCCAAAGAGACCCAGTACTTC,CASSILGAGAKETQYF
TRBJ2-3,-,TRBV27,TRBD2,TGTGCCAGCAGCGCTAGCGGGGGCCTCACAGATACGCAGTATTTT,CASSASGGLTDTQYF
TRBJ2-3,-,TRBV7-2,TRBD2,TGTGCCAGCAGCCGAACTAGCGGGGGCAGCACAGATACGCAGTATTTT,CASSRTSGGSTDTQYF
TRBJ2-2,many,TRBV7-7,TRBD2,TGTGCTAGCAGCGGAGACCTAGCGGGGGGCAACACCGGGGAGCTGTTTTTT,CASSGDLAGGNTGELFF
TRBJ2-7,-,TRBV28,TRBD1,TGTGCCAGCCGGGACAGGGGCGTCCACGAGCAGTACTTC,CASRDRGVHEQYF
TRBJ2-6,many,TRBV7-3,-,TGTGCCAGCAGCTCCGGACAGTTCTTGGGCTCTGGGGCCAACGTCCTGACTTTC,CASSSGQFLGSGANVLTF
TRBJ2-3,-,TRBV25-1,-,TGTGCCAGCAGTAAAAGGGCGTCTCCAGATACGCAGTATTTT,CASSKRASPDTQYF
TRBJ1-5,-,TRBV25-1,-,TGTGCCAGCAGTGAATCTCAGGGTTCGGGAGAATATAGCAATCAGCCCCAGCATTTT,CASSESQGSGEYSNQPQHF
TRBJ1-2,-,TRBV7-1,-,TGTGCCAGCAGCTCAGGGGTCAGAACTAACTATGGCTACACCTTC,CASSSGVRTNYGYTF
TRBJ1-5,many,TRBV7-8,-,TGTGCCAGCAGCTTAGAGGGGGTGGGAGACAAAAAGCCCCAGCATTTT,CASSLEGVGDKKPQHF
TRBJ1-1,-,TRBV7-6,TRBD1,TGTGCCAGCAGCCCGCCGGGGACAGGGGGCACTGAAGCTTTCTTT,CASSPPGTGGTEAFF
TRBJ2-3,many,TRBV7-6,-,TGTGCCAGCAGCTTACCCCCGGACGGGGGAGGAGGGGATACGCAGTATTTT,CASSLPPDGGGGDTQYF
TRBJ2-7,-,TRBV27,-,TGTGCCACCGCAGACGGGGGCGTCTCCTACGAGCAGTACTTC,CATADGGVSYEQYF
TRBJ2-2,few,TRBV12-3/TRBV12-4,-,TGTGCCAGCAGCCGAGAAGGACTGCCTGGGGAGCTGTTTTTT,CASSREGLPGELFF
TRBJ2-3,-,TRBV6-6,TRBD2,TGTGCCAGCAGCGCCCGACTAGCAACAGATACGCAGTATTTT,CASSARLATDTQYF
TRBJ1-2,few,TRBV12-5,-,TGTGCTAGTGGTTTGACAGGAGGTCACTATGGCTACACCTTC,CASGLTGGHYGYTF
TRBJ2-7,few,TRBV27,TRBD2,TGTGCCAGCAGTTTACGAGGCGGGGGGTATTACGAGCAGTACTTC,CASSLRGGGYYEQYF
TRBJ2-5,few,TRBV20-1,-,TGCAGTGCTAGAGAGCCCCTAGCCCAAGAGACCCAGTACTTC,CSAREPLAQETQYF
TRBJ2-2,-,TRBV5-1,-,TGCGCCAGCAGCTCTGATCGGGGTCGGACAAACACCGGGGAGCTGTTTTTT,CASSSDRGRTNTGELFF
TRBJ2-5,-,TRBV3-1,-,TGTGCCAGCAGCCCCCGCAACAGGGTGCTTCAAGAGACCCAGTACTTC,CASSPRNRVLQETQYF
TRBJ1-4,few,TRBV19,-,TGTGCCAGTAGTATAGAAGCAGGCCCGCTGGAAAAACTGTTTTTT,CASSIEAGPLEKLFF